The T cell receptor beta chain described here comes from a study of cytomegalovirus exposure and HLA in healthy donors. Vbeta (60) and Jbeta (13) primers were used in the PCR. The protocol was immunoSEQ multiplex PCR, while the TCRdb copy is restricted to in-frame clones and leaves out a portion. This table holds 150,000 to 200,000 clones, roughly 84% found once. The origin of this receptor is a boy under 18 in good health and CMV-seronegative. Material for sequencing was PBMCs.

CDR3 protein: CATSRGDRGSNQPQHF. CDR3 bases: TGTGCCACCAGCAGAGGGGACAGGGGTAGCAATCAGCCCCAGCATTTT. The rearrangement uses TRBV15 and TRBJ1-5, with TRBD1 identical over 10 bases. The CDR3 runs to 16 residues. Germline trimming cut 1 base from V and 0 bases from J; bases unmatched to any gene: 0. Germline CDR1 LNHNV, CDR2 YYDKDF (reference sequence).